The 21 T cell receptor beta chains in this list originate from one sample, sequenced in a study of beta chain features in type 1 diabetes (dated by TCRdb to about 2018). Library prep was done by the immunoSEQ multiplex PCR assay. The High Capacity cDNA Reverse Transcription Kit was used to reverse transcribe all of the isolated RNA, meaning that expressed TCRB transcripts were what got sequenced. In TCRdb, the immuneACCESS table is reduced to in-frame sequences with V and J assigned. These tables do not hold every clone; where another copy was compared, an unresolved V gene accounts for under half, and the others remain unexplained. Across this sample there are 400,000 to 550,000 clones, with roughly 10% seen only once. The ten most abundant clones make up 0.045% to 0.05% of the sample. Sequencing was carried out using naive CD4+ T cells from blood. The cell subset or site label for this specimen denotes: true naive CD4+ T cells. Receptors were obtained from a woman aged 18-29 years in good health.

This clone turned up a few times. The J gene is TRBJ2-7, the V gene TRBV25-1; 9 positions agree with TRBD1. Losses at the gene ends were 3 bases for V and 3 bases for J; bases not matched to a gene: 6. The germline V gene has CDR1 MGHDK and CDR2 SYGVNS. This CDR3 spans 15 amino acids. The CDR3 DNA reads TGTGCCAGCAGTGATCCGGGACAGGGTGACTACGAGCAGTACTTC. Translating it yields CASSDPGQGDYEQYF.

This clone was detected only a few times. The genes are TRBV14 and TRBJ2-5; TRBD1 is a possible D gene (6 bases). CDR1 SGHDN and CDR2 FVKESK come from the germline V gene. V was clipped by 1 base and J by 0 bases, with 12 bases between them. The CDR3 has 16 residues. In DNA form, the CDR3 reads TGTGCCAGCAGCCAAGTCAAGAGGACAGACCAAGAGACCCAGTACTTC. Translated, it gives CASSQVKRTDQETQYF.

V usage is TRBV4-1 and J usage is TRBJ1-5; D gene ambiguous. The CDR3 runs 16 residues. V dropped 1 base and J dropped 2 bases, with 12 bases sitting between them. Germline V lookup: CDR1 MGHRA, CDR2 YSYEKL. The CDR3 is CASSQGGVGRNQPQHF. CDR3 nucleotides: TGCGCCAGCAGCCAAGGGGGTGTCGGGCGCAATCAGCCCCAGCATTTT.

This clone was recorded a few times. This sequence joins TRBV11-2 and TRBJ2-7; D uncertain. Deletions cut 0 bases from V and 0 bases from J, with 6 bases between. Germline CDR1 and CDR2: SGHAT and FQNNGV. This CDR3 is 14 amino acids long. The CDR3 spells CASSLDRNSYEQYV. CDR3 in DNA: TGTGCCAGCAGCTTAGATCGGAACTCCTACGAGCAGTACGTC.

A few counts support this clone. This sequence joins TRBV5-4 and TRBJ1-2; D remains ambiguous. The ends were cut back, 0 bases at V and 6 bases at J, with 6 bases in the middle. CDR1 SGHNT and CDR2 YYREEE come from the germline V gene (reference sequence). This CDR3 is built from 12 residues. The CDR3 protein is CASSLAQDGYTF. The CDR3 bases are TGTGCCAGCAGCTTGGCCCAGGATGGCTACACCTTC.

The genes are TRBV9 and TRBJ2-5, with 11 bases aligning to TRBD2. CDR3 size: 16 residues. CDR1 and CDR2 from the germline V gene are SGDLS and YYNGEE. V lost 0 bases and J lost 5; bases outside the gene matches: 6. CDR3 bases: TGTGCCAGCAGCGTAGATGGTAGCGGGGGGGCTGAGACCCAGTACTTC. It codes for CASSVDGSGGAETQYF.

The CDR3 protein is CASSELSGAEDTQYF. CDR3 coding DNA: TGTGCCAGCAGTGAACTTTCGGGAGCGGAGGATACGCAGTATTTT. V is TRBV25-1 and J is TRBJ2-3; tentative D call: TRBD2 (6 bases). In germline, CDR1 is MGHDK, CDR2 SYGVNS. This CDR3 is built from 15 residues. The germline V and J ends were trimmed by 2 bases and 6 bases, with 15 bases remaining between them.

The chain combines TRBV7-8 with TRBJ1-1; unclear D gene. Germline CDR1 SGHVS, CDR2 FQNEAQ. Trimming cost V 2 bases and J 1 base, with 2 bases left between them. The CDR3 consists of 12 residues. The CDR3 DNA reads as TGTGCCAGCAGCTTACAGAACACTGAAGCTTTCTTT. This sequence encodes CASSLQNTEAFF.

The sample holds a few counts of this clone. This chain connects TRBV7-6 to TRBJ2-2; TRBD1 agrees at 7 bases. Germline CDR1 SGHVS, CDR2 FNYEAQ. This CDR3 is built from 14 residues. The V segment lost 5 bases and the J segment 6 bases; nucleotides outside the gene matches: 6. The CDR3 nucleotides are TGTGCCAGCAGCCAGACAGGGTTGGCCGGGGAGCTGTTTTTT. Protein product: CASSQTGLAGELFF. Full variable domain (missing parts from reference TRBV7-6 and TRBJ2-2): GAGVSQSPRYKVTKRGQDVALRCDPISGHVSLYWYRQALGQGPEFLTYFNYEAQQDKSGLPNDRFSAERPEGSISTLTIQRTEQRDSAMYRCASSQTGLAGELFFGEGSRLTVL.

The V gene is TRBV6-6, the J gene TRBJ2-5, with a weak D call TRBD2 (5 bases). CDR1 is MNHNY, CDR2 SVGAGI, per germline (reference sequence). V lost 7 bases and J 2 bases, leaving 11 bases between the germline ends. The CDR3 has 13 residues. For the CDR3, the DNA is TGTGCCAGCACGCAACGGGGTCAAGAGACCCAGTACTTC. Amino acids: CASTQRGQETQYF.

The chain has TRBV6-4 and TRBJ2-1, with 14 bases fitting TRBD2. The germline V gene encodes CDR1 MRHNA and CDR2 SNTAGT. This CDR3 has 15 amino acids. V lost 2 bases to trimming and J lost 8 bases; unmatched junction nucleotides: 2. CDR3 in amino acids: CASSDRGLAGDEQFF. In DNA form, the CDR3 reads TGTGCCAGCAGTGACAGGGGACTAGCGGGAGATGAGCAGTTCTTC.

The DNA of the CDR3 is TGTGCCAGCAGCTTAGACCCTAACAGGGCGAGGTCACCCCTCCACTTT. Amino acids: CASSLDPNRARSPLHF. This chain joins TRBV11-2 and TRBJ1-6; D perhaps matches TRBD1 (6 bases). V was shortened by 0 bases and J by 10 bases, with 16 bases between the two germline ends. This CDR3 region has 16 residues. The V gene's germline CDR1 is SGHAT and CDR2 FQNNGV.

This clone was counted between two and nine times. The V and J genes are TRBV25-1 and TRBJ2-7, with D maybe TRBD2 (5 bases). The CDR3 runs 12 residues. Germline CDR1 MGHDK, CDR2 SYGVNS. Trimming took off 10 bases at V and 0 bases at J, with 10 bases between the two ends. This chain's CDR3 is CATSGSSYEQYF. CDR3 DNA sequence: TGTGCCACCAGCGGTAGCTCCTACGAGCAGTACTTC.

In this sample, this clone turned up a few times. V and J are TRBV7-9 and TRBJ2-1; TRBD2 agrees at 7 bases. V shed 5 bases, J shed 0 bases, and the junction held 7 bases outside the gene matches. The CDR3 extends over 16 amino acids. Germline values: CDR1 SEHNR, CDR2 FQNEAQ (reference sequence). For the CDR3, the DNA is TGTGCCAGCAGCCCCGTGGGGGGGAGCTCCTACAATGAGCAGTTCTTC. Translation gives CASSPVGGSSYNEQFF.

This clone was seen a handful of times. This chain uses TRBV4-2 with TRBJ1-2; 9 bases fit TRBD1. The CDR3 has 15 amino acids. The germline V gene encodes CDR1 LGHNA and CDR2 YNFKEQ. V trimming: 0 bases; J trimming: 5 bases; junction bases outside the gene matches: 4. The CDR3 here is CASSQDHGTGYGYTF. DNA of the CDR3: TGTGCCAGCAGCCAAGATCATGGGACAGGGTATGGCTACACCTTC.

The chain couples TRBV9 to TRBJ2-3; TRBD2 matches 7 bases. Looked up from germline, CDR1 is SGDLS and CDR2 is YYNGEE. Germline trimming cut 7 bases from V and 4 bases from J; bases unmatched to any gene: 9. The CDR3 sequence is 14 residues long. The CDR3 loop reads CASGTTLGSDTQYF. CDR3 sequence (DNA): TGTGCCAGCGGGACTACCTTGGGCTCAGATACGCAGTATTTT.

This clone showed up just a few times. This chain connects TRBV5-4 to TRBJ1-4; D possibly corresponds to TRBD1 (5 bases). Trimming shortened V by 4 bases and J by 5 bases, and 18 bases separated the two germline ends. Germline V lookup: CDR1 SGHNT, CDR2 YYREEE (reference sequence). This CDR3 is built from 16 residues. CDR3 bases: TGTGCCAGCAGCACACGGTTCCAGGGCAGAAATGAAAAACTGTTTTTT. It codes for CASSTRFQGRNEKLFF.

Only a few counts were recorded for this clone. This sequence joins TRBV4-2 and TRBJ2-7; D may be TRBD1 or TRBD2 (6 bases each). Trimming left V 0 bases short and J 2 bases short, with 14 bases between. The CDR3 totals 16 residues. Germline V gene sequence: CDR1 LGHNA, CDR2 YNFKEQ. CDR3 amino acids: CASSQDSGTGTYEQYF. CDR3 nucleotide sequence: TGTGCCAGCAGCCAAGATAGCGGCACAGGGACCTACGAGCAGTACTTC.

DNA for the CDR3: TGTGCCAGCAGTGAATATGGCAGGATGGTCGGTGAAGCTTTCTTT. This codes for CASSEYGRMVGEAFF. The rearrangement links TRBV25-1 to TRBJ1-1; D remains ambiguous. V lost 0 bases, J lost 7 bases, and 15 bases lay in between. Germline-derived CDR1 and CDR2 are MGHDK and SYGVNS. The CDR3 sequence is 15 residues long.

The chain couples TRBV4-3 to TRBJ1-5; D uncertain. V gave up 2 bases and J gave up 5 bases, with 7 bases separating them. The germline V gene encodes CDR1 LGHNA and CDR2 YSLEER. The CDR3 covers 13 residues. The CDR3 region is CASSQSADQPQHF. The CDR3 DNA sequence: TGCGCCAGCAGCCAATCCGCGGATCAGCCCCAGCATTTT.

This clone was recorded a few times. The chain has TRBV19 and TRBJ2-1; D is uncertain. CDR1 LNHDA and CDR2 SQIVND come from the germline V gene (reference sequence). This CDR3 has 14 amino acids. V dropped 5 bases and J dropped 2 bases, with 10 bases sitting between them. The CDR3 DNA sequence: TGTGCCAGTAGTCGGCCATTAACCTACAATGAGCAGTTCTTC. Translating gives CASSRPLTYNEQFF.